Given below is one T cell receptor (beta chain) in context. All patients carried locally advanced or metastatic urothelial carcinoma. The CDR3 is 16 residues long. J was trimmed by 0 bases and V by 1 base; bases with no gene match: 4. The germline gives CDR1 GTSNPN, CDR2 SVGIG (reference sequence). This record belongs to a study of PD-L1 blockade in urothelial cancer. Study-level background: Bladder-origin urothelial cancer in males described about 90% of the 29 patients. Blood was tested 3 weeks (second dose) and 6 weeks into treatment.

The protocol was immunoSEQ multiplex PCR, while the TCRdb copy is restricted to in-frame clones and leaves out a portion. The top ten clones hold 2% to 2.5% of a sample with fewer than 130,000 clones, around 82% of them seen once. The rearrangement uses TRBV30 and TRBJ1-3; 9 nucleotides line up with TRBD1. The clonotype was recovered from a middle-aged man with urothelial cancer. The sample was PBMCs, taken around atezolizumab (anti-PD-L1) treatment. CDR3 in amino acids: CAWSGTGANSGNTIYF. In DNA form, the CDR3 reads TGTGCCTGGAGTGGGACAGGGGCGAACTCTGGAAACACCATATATTTT.